This T cell receptor beta chain stems from a study of blood T cell repertoires in COVID-19. Clones were read by immunoSEQ multiplex PCR, and TCRdb kept only the in-frame ones, dropping some. The data show just under 50,000 clones, around 86% seen once. The sequence was collected from a human donor in a cohort sampled during active COVID-19. Sequenced input: peripheral blood.

CDR3 nucleotide sequence: TGTGCCAGCAGCTTAGATTCAGGGCTTCAGCCCCAGCATTTT. It specifies CASSLDSGLQPQHF. This chain links TRBV7-8 with TRBJ1-5; possible D gene TRBD1, 5 bases. CDR3 length: 14 amino acids. V was pared by 1 base and J by 6 bases, with 10 bases between. CDR1 and CDR2 (germline): SGHVS, FQNEAQ.